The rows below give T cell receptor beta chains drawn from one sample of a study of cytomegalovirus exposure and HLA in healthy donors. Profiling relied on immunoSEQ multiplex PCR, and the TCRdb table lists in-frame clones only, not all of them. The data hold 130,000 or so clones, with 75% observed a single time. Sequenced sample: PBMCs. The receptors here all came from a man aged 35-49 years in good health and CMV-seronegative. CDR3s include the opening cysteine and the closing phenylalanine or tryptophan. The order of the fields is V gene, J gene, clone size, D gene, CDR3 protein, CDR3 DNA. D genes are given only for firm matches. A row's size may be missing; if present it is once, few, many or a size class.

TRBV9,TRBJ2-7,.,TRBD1,CASSVRPDRAPEQYF,TGTGCCAGCAGCGTCCGCCCCGACAGGGCTCCCGAGCAGTACTTC
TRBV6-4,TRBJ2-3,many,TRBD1,CASSETGDGADTQYF,TGTGCCAGCAGTGAGACAGGGGATGGGGCAGATACGCAGTATTTT
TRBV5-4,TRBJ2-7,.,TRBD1,CASSLAQGDGSEQYF,TGTGCCAGCAGCTTGGCCCAGGGGGACGGAAGCGAGCAGTACTTC
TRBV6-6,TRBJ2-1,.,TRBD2,CASSYLGLVLNEQFF,TGTGCCAGCAGTTACCTTGGACTAGTTCTCAATGAGCAGTTCTTC
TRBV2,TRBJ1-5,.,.,CASSDWAQNQPQHF,TGTGCCAGCAGTGATTGGGCCCAGAATCAGCCCCAGCATTTT
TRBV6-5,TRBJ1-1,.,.,CASSYRGLNTEAFF,TGTGCCAGCAGTTACAGAGGCCTGAACACTGAAGCTTTCTTT
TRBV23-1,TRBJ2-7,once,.,CASSQGPRYEQYF,TGCGCCAGCAGTCAGGGGCCTCGTTACGAGCAGTACTTC
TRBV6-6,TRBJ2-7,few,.,CASSADEQYF,TGTGCCAGCAGCGCGGACGAGCAGTACTTC
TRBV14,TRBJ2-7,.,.,CASSHGLAVTTSGQYF,TGTGCCAGCAGCCATGGGCTGGCAGTAACTACGAGCGGGCAGTACTTC
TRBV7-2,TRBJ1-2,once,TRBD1,CASSLGTGCGYTF,TGTGCCAGCAGCCTAGGGACAGGGTGTGGCTACACCTTC
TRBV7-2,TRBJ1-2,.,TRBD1,CASSFPLQGYGYTF,TGTGCCAGCAGCTTCCCACTACAGGGGTATGGCTACACCTTC
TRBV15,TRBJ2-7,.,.,CATSRAEDLSSYEQYF,TGTGCCACCAGCAGAGCCGAGGATCTGAGCTCCTACGAGCAGTACTTC
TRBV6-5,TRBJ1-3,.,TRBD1,CASRPPGTDGNTIYF,TGTGCCAGCAGACCACCCGGGACAGATGGAAACACCATATATTTT
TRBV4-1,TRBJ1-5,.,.,CASSQEPGVSNQPQHF,TGCGCCAGCAGCCAAGAACCGGGAGTGAGCAATCAGCCCCAGCATTTT
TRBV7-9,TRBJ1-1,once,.,CASSSFRGATEAFF,TGTGCCAGCAGCTCCTTTCGGGGGGCCACTGAAGCTTTCTTT
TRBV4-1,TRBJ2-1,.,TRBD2,CASSSQTSGGADEQFF,TGCGCCAGCAGCTCCCAGACTAGCGGGGGGGCAGATGAGCAGTTCTTC
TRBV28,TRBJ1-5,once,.,CASREGDIWGNQPQHF,TGTGCCAGCAGGGAAGGGGACATTTGGGGCAATCAGCCCCAGCATTTT
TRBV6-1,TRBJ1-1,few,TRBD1,CASSEGQERNTEAFF,TGTGCCAGCAGTGAGGGACAGGAACGGAACACTGAAGCTTTCTTT
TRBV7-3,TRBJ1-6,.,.,CASSLSGEGSPLHF,TGTGCCAGCAGCTTATCTGGGGAGGGTTCACCCCTCCACTTT
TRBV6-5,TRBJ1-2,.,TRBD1,CASRRDRKNYGYTF,TGTGCCAGCAGGAGGGACAGGAAAAACTATGGCTACACCTTC
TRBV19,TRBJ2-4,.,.,CASSPDPRDREDIQYF,TGTGCCAGTAGCCCAGACCCGAGAGACAGGGAGGACATTCAGTACTTC
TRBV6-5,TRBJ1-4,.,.,CASRTTTNEKLFF,TGTGCCAGCAGAACAACAACTAATGAAAAACTGTTTTTT
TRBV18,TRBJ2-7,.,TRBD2,CASWPGGAEGEQYF,TGTGCCAGCTGGCCGGGGGGGGCCGAGGGCGAGCAGTACTTC
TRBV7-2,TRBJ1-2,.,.,CASSLAGMQDYGYTF,TGTGCCAGCAGCTTAGCCGGGATGCAGGACTATGGCTACACCTTC
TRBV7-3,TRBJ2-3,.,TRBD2,CASSSLAGGFTDTQYF,TGTGCCAGCAGTTCTCTAGCGGGGGGGTTCACAGATACGCAGTATTTT
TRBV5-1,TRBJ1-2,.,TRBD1,CASSLGGTDTGYTF,TGCGCCAGCAGCTTGGGGGGGACAGATACGGGCTACACCTTC
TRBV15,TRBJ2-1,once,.,CATSSATYNEQFF,TGTGCCACCAGCAGCGCGACCTACAATGAGCAGTTCTTC
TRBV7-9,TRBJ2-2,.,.,CASSLGWQSNTGELFF,TGTGCCAGCAGCTTAGGTTGGCAGTCGAACACCGGGGAGCTGTTTTTT
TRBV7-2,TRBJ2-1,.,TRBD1,CASSATGVLQFF,TGTGCCAGCAGCGCGACAGGGGTACTGCAGTTCTTC
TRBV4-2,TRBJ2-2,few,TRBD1,CASSQGRTGGGGTGELFF,TGTGCCAGCAGCCAAGGCAGGACAGGGGGCGGCGGCACCGGGGAGCTGTTTTTT
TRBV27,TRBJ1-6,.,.,CASSLAGVNSPLHF,TGTGCCAGCAGTTTGGCAGGCGTTAATTCACCCCTCCACTTT
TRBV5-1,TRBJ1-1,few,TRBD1,CASSSQGATRAFF,TGCGCCAGCAGCTCTCAGGGGGCAACTCGAGCTTTCTTT
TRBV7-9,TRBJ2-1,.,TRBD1,CASAAIGQAHNEQFF,TGTGCCAGCGCTGCAATTGGACAGGCGCACAATGAGCAGTTCTTC
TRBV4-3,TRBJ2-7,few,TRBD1,CASSRTTGGRYEQYF,TGCGCCAGCAGCCGAACAACAGGGGGCAGGTACGAGCAGTACTTC
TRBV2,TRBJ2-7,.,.,CASSPRDTSYEQYF,TGTGCCAGCAGTCCCCGGGACACTTCCTACGAGCAGTACTTC
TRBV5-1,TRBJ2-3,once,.,CASSLENIFTDTQYF,TGCGCCAGCAGCTTGGAGAACATCTTCACAGATACGCAGTATTTT
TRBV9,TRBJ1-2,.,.,CASSARQVYGYTF,TGTGCCAGCAGCGCCCGACAGGTTTATGGCTACACCTTC
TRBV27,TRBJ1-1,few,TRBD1,CASSRTGGSINTEAFF,TGTGCCAGCAGCCGGACAGGGGGCTCGATAAACACTGAAGCTTTCTTT
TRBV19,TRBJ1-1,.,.,CASRARLVTEAFF,TGTGCCAGTAGGGCCAGGTTGGTCACTGAAGCTTTCTTT
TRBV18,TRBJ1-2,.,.,CASSPRRAPGGYTF,TGTGCCAGCTCACCCCGGAGGGCCCCAGGGGGCTACACCTTC
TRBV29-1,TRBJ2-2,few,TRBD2,CSVNTASGGRGGELFF,TGCAGCGTGAACACCGCTAGCGGGGGGCGCGGGGGGGAGCTGTTTTTT
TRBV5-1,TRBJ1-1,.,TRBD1,CASSLGTGAPNTEAFF,TGCGCCAGCAGCTTGGGAACAGGGGCCCCGAACACTGAAGCTTTCTTT
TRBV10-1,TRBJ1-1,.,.,CASSNKTFGHTEAFF,TGCGCCAGCAGTAATAAAACATTTGGGCACACTGAAGCTTTCTTT
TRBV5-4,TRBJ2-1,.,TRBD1,CTSSLVQGAYEQFF,TGTACCAGCAGCTTGGTCCAGGGGGCGTATGAGCAGTTCTTC
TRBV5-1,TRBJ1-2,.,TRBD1,CASSPRQGYDYGYTF,TGCGCCAGCAGCCCAAGACAGGGGTATGACTATGGCTACACCTTC
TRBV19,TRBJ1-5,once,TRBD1,CASSIGTGGQPQHF,TGTGCCAGTAGTATTGGGACAGGGGGCCAGCCCCAGCATTTT
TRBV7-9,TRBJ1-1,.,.,CASSLSIRAGEAFF,TGTGCCAGCAGCTTATCAATCCGTGCGGGTGAAGCTTTCTTT
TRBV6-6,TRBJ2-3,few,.,CASSYSAGSDTQYF,TGTGCCAGCAGTTACTCGGCCGGGTCAGATACGCAGTATTTT
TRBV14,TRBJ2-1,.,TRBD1,CASSQGTGGTYNEQFF,TGTGCCAGCAGCCAAGGGACAGGGGGCACCTACAATGAGCAGTTCTTC
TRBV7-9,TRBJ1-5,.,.,CASSPTGLGNQPQHF,TGTGCCAGCAGCCCCACAGGTCTCGGCAATCAGCCCCAGCATTTT
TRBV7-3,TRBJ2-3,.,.,CASSPDARRDTQYF,TGTGCCAGCAGCCCCGACGCGAGGCGAGATACGCAGTATTTT
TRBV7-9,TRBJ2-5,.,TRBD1,CASSPSGTGGRETQYF,TGTGCCAGCAGCCCTTCCGGGACAGGGGGCCGGGAGACCCAGTACTTC